This TCR beta chain was obtained from a study of blood T cells in healthy people across ages. The authors ran a second PCR of about 6 to 11 cycles using a sample-barcoded 5' primer and a J-beta primer mix. TCRdb analysed the 5' RACE reads with MiXCR anew, one entry per CDR3 protein. Here the sample spans about 570,000 distinct CDR3 sequences, 27% being singletons. Germline V gene lookup returns CDR1 LGHNA and CDR2 YNFKEQ. The CDR3 totals 15 residues. V was pared by 0 bases and J by 0 bases, with 9 bases between. This TCR was recovered from a woman in her 70s in good health. The chain is built from TRBV4-2 and TRBJ2-7; no firm D call. The sequenced sample was blood. CDR3 nucleotide sequence: TGTGCCAGCAGCCAAGAGATCGGACCCTCCTACGAGCAGTACTTC. Protein sequence: CASSQEIGPSYEQYF.